This is a list of T cell receptor beta chains from one sample in a study of T cell repertoires in cytomegalovirus infection. These receptors' antigens are unknown. TCRdb analysed the reads with MiXCR anew, one entry per CDR3 protein. The sample lists hundreds of thousands of distinct CDR3 sequences, 30% to 40% seen once, with 17% in the top ten. The sequencing used cultured PBMCs, collected from culture after CMV antigen stimulation. These receptors were obtained from a human donor in good health (CMV status not recorded). Some clones in this sample may be carry-over from other donors' samples. CDR3s include the opening cysteine and the closing phenylalanine or tryptophan.

v_gene	j_gene	len	CDR3aa
TRBV6-5	TRBJ1-3	14	CASSDRGPIGTIYF
TRBV7-9	TRBJ1-5	17	CASSLGSGAYSNQPQHF
TRBV7-2	TRBJ1-2	12	CASSLAKVGYTF
TRBV7-2	TRBJ2-5	14	CASSKTTLRETQYF
TRBV20-1	TRBJ2-7	15	CSARDAERELREQYF
TRBV18	TRBJ1-2	14	CASSDRDTDYGYTF
TRBV18	TRBJ1-5	15	CASSPRDASNQPQHF
TRBV19	TRBJ1-1	14	CASSIAGGATEAFF
TRBV6-5	TRBJ2-5	13	CASRMDTQETQYF
TRBV18	TRBJ2-5	13	CASSPGTQETQYF
TRBV7-2	TRBJ2-1	17	CASSFIPLTSGSGEQFF
TRBV11-3	TRBJ2-2	14	CASSRDSYTGELFF
TRBV2	TRBJ1-2	15	CASSLSGPRRHGYTF
TRBV7-2	TRBJ2-1	14	CASSRPEWAHEQFF
TRBV5-4	TRBJ1-2	13	CASSLREPLGYTF
TRBV12-3/TRBV12-4	TRBJ2-6	15	CAILLPGSGANVLTF
TRBV11-2	TRBJ1-6	12	CASSSNNSPLHF
TRBV6-2/TRBV6-3	TRBJ1-5	16	CASSYSGVQSNQPQHF
TRBV6-2/TRBV6-3	TRBJ2-1	19	CASSQIPGLAGGPSNEQFF
TRBV6-1	TRBJ2-5	15	CASSRGAGLQETQYF
TRBV5-6	TRBJ2-1	14	CASSLETGDNEQFF
TRBV5-4	TRBJ1-2	13	CASSWVGWDGYTF
TRBV7-9	TRBJ2-3	17	CASSLFWDYESTDTQYF
TRBV28	TRBJ1-2	14	CASSTPGTGFGYTF
TRBV5-4	TRBJ2-7	14	CASSSGDNTYEQYF
TRBV4-1	TRBJ2-3	14	CASSQDPGQDTQYF
TRBV14	TRBJ2-1	15	CASSLLLGGINEQFF
TRBV5-1	TRBJ1-5	14	CARERTGDNQPQHF
TRBV5-5	TRBJ2-1	16	CASSPPLAEGYNEQFF
TRBV11-3	TRBJ2-2	15	CAIRLDRDAPGELFF
TRBV6-5	TRBJ2-6	15	CASSFPKSGANVLTF
TRBV6-5	TRBJ2-1	17	CASSFTGVGFTRNEQFF